Listed here are 29 T cell receptor beta chains from one sample, sequenced in a study of T cell responses to AZD1222 COVID-19 vaccine. The assay was immunoSEQ multiplex PCR, and TCRdb's table has in-frame clones only and misses some. The table lists fewer than 85,000 clones, more than 70% of them singletons. The sequencing used peripheral blood, collected 28 days after the second dose of the MenACWY control vaccine. These receptors were obtained from an adult who received the MenACWY meningococcal vaccine as a control.

The V call is TRBV15, the J call TRBJ1-3; D remains unclear. The ends were cut back, 0 bases at V and 1 base at J, with 10 bases in the middle. Germline CDR1 is LNHNV and CDR2 is YYDKDF (reference sequence). This CDR3 is 16 amino acids long. The CDR3 nucleotides are TGTGCCACCAGCAGAGATCTAAGTGGGTCTGGAAACACCATATATTTT. It translates to CATSRDLSGSGNTIYF.

This chain links TRBV10-1 with TRBJ2-7, with a tentative D call TRBD2 (5 bases). The CDR3 has 15 amino acids. Germline V gene sequence: CDR1 WNHNN, CDR2 SYGVQD (reference sequence). V was trimmed by 7 bases and J by 4 bases, leaving 20 bases between them. For the CDR3, the DNA is TGCGCCAGCATTGCCGGTTGGGGAGATTTATACGAGCAGTACTTC. It translates to CASIAGWGDLYEQYF.

The genes are TRBV11-2 and TRBJ2-7; 8 positions agree with TRBD1. Germline values: CDR1 SGHAT, CDR2 FQNNGV. This CDR3 is 13 amino acids long. The trim removed 5 bases at V and 6 bases at J, leaving 6 bases unmatched. The CDR3 bases are TGTGCCAGCAGCACGGACAGGGTTCGCGAGCAGTACTTC. Translating gives CASSTDRVREQYF.

The chain couples TRBV7-3 to TRBJ2-3; D ambiguous. V was shortened by 1 base and J by 0 bases, with 11 bases between the two germline ends. There are 16 residues in the CDR3. Looked up from germline, CDR1 is SGHTA and CDR2 is FQGTGA. This chain's CDR3 is CASSLKGRGSTDTQYF. Here the CDR3 DNA reads TGTGCCAGCAGCTTAAAGGGTCGCGGCAGCACAGATACGCAGTATTTT.

The chain's CDR3 is CASSLDSGTTYGYTF. The CDR3 DNA follows: TGCGCCAGCAGCTTGGATTCGGGGACCACCTATGGCTACACCTTC. The V gene is TRBV5-1, the J gene TRBJ1-2, with D tentatively TRBD1 (5 bases). The germline CDR1 and CDR2 sequences are SGHRS and YFSETQ. Trimming removed 0 bases from V and 4 bases from J, with 13 bases in between. CDR3 size: 15 residues.

The chain uses TRBV5-1 and TRBJ1-4; D is unclear. CDR1 and CDR2 from the germline V gene are SGHRS and YFSETQ. The V end lost 0 bases, the J end lost 8 bases, and 8 bases lay between the germline ends. The CDR3 covers 13 residues. The CDR3 nucleotides are TGCGCCAGCAGCTTGGAGACGGGAGAAAAACTGTTTTTT. Its protein is CASSLETGEKLFF. Together with reference TRBV5-1 and TRBJ1-4, the CDR3 gives the full variable domain: KAGVTQTPRYLIKTRGQQVTLSCSPISGHRSVSWYQQTPGQGLQFLFEYFSETQRNKGNFPGRFSGRQFSNSRSEMNVSTLELGDSALYLCASSLETGEKLFFGSGTQLSVL.

The chain is built from TRBV15 and TRBJ2-1; unclear D gene. V shed 3 bases and J shed 0 bases, with 6 bases lying between them. Per the germline V gene, CDR1 is LNHNV and CDR2 is YYDKDF (reference sequence). The CDR3 sequence is 14 residues long. The CDR3 reads CATSRDASYNEQFF. CDR3 DNA: TGTGCCACCAGCAGGGACGCCTCCTACAATGAGCAGTTCTTC. Complete variable domain (other parts from reference TRBV15 and TRBJ2-1): DAMVIQNPRYQVTQFGKPVTLSCSQTLNHNVMYWYQQKSSQAPKLLFHYYDKDFNNEADTPDNFQSRRPNTSFCFLDIRSPGLGDTAMYLCATSRDASYNEQFFGPGTRLTVL.

This chain links TRBV6-5 with TRBJ2-7; D may be TRBD1 (7 bases). The germline CDR1 and CDR2 sequences are MNHEY and SVGAGI. CDR3 length equals 13 residues. Trimming stripped 0 bases from V and 9 bases from J, with 12 bases between. The CDR3 loop reads CASSYSGGQLQYF. CDR3 bases: TGTGCCAGCAGTTACTCGGGGGGACAGTTGCAGTACTTC.

The V gene is TRBV11-2, the J gene TRBJ1-6; no clear D gene. V lost 6 bases, J lost 6 bases, and 9 bases lay in between. CDR1 is SGHAT and CDR2 is FQNNGV in the germline V gene. The CDR3 covers 13 residues. The CDR3 DNA follows: TGTGCCAGCAGAGAAAGTCTTAATTCACCCCTCCACTTT. Translation gives CASRESLNSPLHF. The full variable domain, completed using reference TRBV11-2 and TRBJ1-6, is EAGVAQSPRYKIIEKRQSVAFWCNPISGHATLYWYQQILGQGPKLLIQFQNNGVVDDSQLPKDRFSAERLKGVDSTLKIQPAKLEDSAVYLCASRESLNSPLHFGNGTRLTVT.

The chain couples TRBV2 to TRBJ2-7, with 7 bases aligning to TRBD2. Unmatched junction bases numbered 13, after V lost 2 bases and J lost 3 bases. Germline lookup yields CDR1 SNHLY and CDR2 FYNNEI. The CDR3 is made up of 17 amino acids. CDR3 sequence (DNA): TGTGCCAGCAGTGAATGGGGGTTGACGCAGCGGGACTACGAGCAGTACTTC. This gives the protein CASSEWGLTQRDYEQYF. Based on the CDR3 plus reference TRBV2 and TRBJ2-7, the full variable domain is EPEVTQTPSHQVTQMGQEVILRCVPISNHLYFYWYRQILGQKVEFLVSFYNNEISEKSEIFDDQFSVERPDGSNFTLKIRSTKLEDSAMYFCASSEWGLTQRDYEQYFGPGTRLTVT.

This chain uses TRBV9 with TRBJ1-1, with unresolved D. Trimming shortened V by 0 bases and J by 1 base, and 4 bases separated the two germline ends. Germline V lookup: CDR1 SGDLS, CDR2 YYNGEE. This CDR3 region has 13 residues. CDR3 region: CASSVERNTEAFF. The CDR3 DNA reads as TGTGCCAGCAGCGTAGAACGGAACACTGAAGCTTTCTTT.

This chain links TRBV7-2 with TRBJ1-1; D not certain. In germline, CDR1 is SGHTA, CDR2 FQGNSA. V lost 1 base and J 5 bases, leaving 11 bases between the germline ends. The CDR3 spans 14 residues. CDR3 DNA: TGTGCCAGCAGCTTAGGATCAACCGGGACTGAAGCTTTCTTT. Protein sequence: CASSLGSTGTEAFF. Full variable domain (outside the CDR3, taken from reference TRBV7-2 and TRBJ1-1): GAGVSQSPSNKVTEKGKDVELRCDPISGHTALYWYRQSLGQGLEFLIYFQGNSAPDKSGLPSDRFSAERTGGSVSTLTIQRTQQEDSAVYLCASSLGSTGTEAFFGQGTRLTVV.

V gene TRBV6-6 combines with J gene TRBJ2-1; D unclear. The CDR3 runs 14 residues. V dropped 6 bases and J dropped 6 bases, with 15 bases sitting between them. Germline V gene data show CDR1 as MNHNY and CDR2 as SVGAGI (reference sequence). CDR3 residues: CASSNPGSGNEQFF. CDR3 in DNA: TGTGCCAGCAGCAACCCCGGGTCCGGCAATGAGCAGTTCTTC.

The chain has TRBV20-1 and TRBJ1-2; D is unresolved. The germline gives CDR1 DFQATT, CDR2 SNEGSKA (reference sequence). This CDR3 contains 11 residues. Trimming removed 2 bases from V and 8 bases from J, with 9 bases in between. CDR3 residues: CSARLGGGYTF. CDR3 nucleotides: TGCAGTGCTAGATTGGGCGGCGGCTACACCTTC.

The chain joins TRBV7-2 to TRBJ2-5; 8 positions match TRBD1. The CDR3 spans 15 residues. The germline V gene has CDR1 SGHTA and CDR2 FQGNSA. With 3 bases clipped from V and 5 bases from J, the junction kept 8 bases outside the gene matches. CDR3 nucleotides: TGTGCCAGCAGCTTTTTGACAGGGGACGGGGAGACCCAGTACTTC. It encodes CASSFLTGDGETQYF.

The V and J genes are TRBV3-1 (or the pseudogene TRBV3-2) and TRBJ2-7; D tentatively reads TRBD1 or TRBD2 (5 bases each). There are 14 residues in the CDR3. Per germline, CDR1 LGHDT and CDR2 YNNKEL (reference sequence). Trimming took off 3 bases at V and 2 bases at J, with 11 bases between the two ends. In DNA form, the CDR3 reads TGTGCCAGCAGCCAGACAGACGGGACCTACGAGCAGTACTTC. This encodes CASSQTDGTYEQYF.

The count of this clone is one. This chain links TRBV5-1 with TRBJ1-5; TRBD1 is a possible D gene (5 bases). The V gene lost 0 bases and the J gene lost 3 bases, with 13 bases spanning the gap. CDR1 is SGHRS and CDR2 is YFSETQ in the germline V gene. The CDR3 spans 16 residues. The CDR3 region has the DNA TGCGCCAGCAGCTTGGATGGGGCAGCCCCCAATCAGCCCCAGCATTTT. Its protein product is CASSLDGAAPNQPQHF. Full variable domain (rest looked up from reference TRBV5-1 and TRBJ1-5): KAGVTQTPRYLIKTRGQQVTLSCSPISGHRSVSWYQQTPGQGLQFLFEYFSETQRNKGNFPGRFSGRQFSNSRSEMNVSTLELGDSALYLCASSLDGAAPNQPQHFGDGTRLSIL.

The chain joins TRBV4-1 to TRBJ2-7, with a possible D match to TRBD1 (5 bases). The CDR3 totals 15 residues. Trimming shortened V by 1 base and J by 2 bases, and 12 bases separated the two germline ends. The germline V gene has CDR1 MGHRA and CDR2 YSYEKL. The CDR3 reads CASSQAFRVAYEQYF. In DNA, the CDR3 is TGCGCCAGCAGCCAAGCCTTCAGGGTAGCCTACGAGCAGTACTTC.

The genes are TRBV14 and TRBJ1-2; TRBD1 agrees at 10 bases. V dropped 1 base and J dropped 8; count of bases not matched to a gene: 7. The CDR3 is made up of 15 amino acids. In germline, CDR1 is SGHDN, CDR2 FVKESK. In nucleotides, the CDR3 is TGTGCCAGCAGCCAAGCCGGGACAGGGGCTAAGGGCTACACCTTC. Amino acid sequence: CASSQAGTGAKGYTF.

This clone appeared a few times. The gene calls are TRBV2 and TRBJ2-2; 7 bases are shared with TRBD1. CDR3 length: 15 amino acids. With 2 bases clipped from V and 7 bases from J, the junction kept 7 bases outside the gene matches. From germline, CDR1 is SNHLY and CDR2 FYNNEI. As DNA, the CDR3 is TGTGCCAGCAGTGAACCTACGACAGGGTTCGGGGAGCTGTTTTTT. Amino acid sequence: CASSEPTTGFGELFF.

The V and J genes are TRBV2 and TRBJ1-1; D is unclear. Germline-derived CDR1 and CDR2 are SNHLY and FYNNEI. This CDR3 is 14 amino acids long. V shed 2 bases and J shed 3 bases, with 10 bases lying between them. The CDR3 DNA reads TGTGCCAGCAGTGAAATGGGATGGGACACTGAAGCTTTCTTT. Translated: CASSEMGWDTEAFF.

The J gene is TRBJ1-5, the V gene TRBV19; possibly TRBD1 for D (5 bases). V was clipped by 5 bases and J by 1 base, with 21 bases between them. Germline-derived CDR1 and CDR2 are LNHDA and SQIVND (reference sequence). This CDR3 contains 18 residues. The DNA of the CDR3 is TGTGCCAGTAGTTTCGCGGCCCCGGGACGCCCGAGCAATCAGCCCCAGCATTTT. Translated: CASSFAAPGRPSNQPQHF.

The V and J genes are TRBV7-9 and TRBJ2-7; D remains unclear. V dropped 2 bases and J dropped 0 bases, with 17 bases sitting between them. The V gene's germline CDR1 is SEHNR and CDR2 FQNEAQ (reference sequence). This CDR3 comprises 17 residues. The CDR3 reads CASSLSASVAVSYEQYF. CDR3 in DNA: TGTGCCAGCAGCTTATCAGCGTCCGTTGCTGTCTCCTACGAGCAGTACTTC.

V usage is TRBV5-4 and J usage is TRBJ1-2; D perhaps matches TRBD1 (6 bases). CDR1 is SGHNT, CDR2 YYREEE, per germline (reference sequence). The CDR3 covers 16 residues. Deletions cut 0 bases from V and 5 bases from J, with 17 bases between. CDR3 region: CASSLARRGRDYGYTF. CDR3 DNA: TGTGCCAGCAGCTTGGCCAGGAGGGGGAGGGATTATGGCTACACCTTC.

The chain employs TRBV7-2 and TRBJ1-1, with D unclear. Trimming removed 6 bases from V and 0 bases from J, with 11 bases in between. The CDR3 extends over 14 amino acids. Looked up from germline, CDR1 is SGHTA and CDR2 is FQGNSA. CDR3 bases: TGTGCCAGCAGTTCATCTACGGTGAACACTGAAGCTTTCTTT. Amino acids: CASSSSTVNTEAFF.

The V gene is TRBV11-2, the J gene TRBJ2-7; 15 bases are shared with TRBD2. With 6 bases clipped from V and 0 bases from J, the junction kept 6 bases outside the gene matches. The germline V gene encodes CDR1 SGHAT and CDR2 FQNNGV. The CDR3 has 17 amino acids. The CDR3 loop reads CASSSGLAGGHSYEQYF. Here the CDR3 DNA reads TGTGCCAGCAGTTCCGGACTAGCGGGGGGGCACTCCTACGAGCAGTACTTC.

J is TRBJ2-7 and V is TRBV3-1 (or the pseudogene TRBV3-2); D may be TRBD2 (5 bases). The germline V gene has CDR1 LGHDT and CDR2 YNNKEL (reference sequence). V shed 4 bases and J shed 3 bases, with 10 bases lying between them. The CDR3 is made up of 13 amino acids. For the CDR3, the DNA is TGTGCCAGCAGCCTGGTGGGAGTCTACGAGCAGTACTTC. It encodes CASSLVGVYEQYF.

The DNA of the CDR3 is TGTGCCAGCAGTTACGGGGCTAGCCAGCCCTACGAGCAGTACTTC. Its translation is CASSYGASQPYEQYF. This rearrangement joins TRBV6-2 or TRBV6-3 to TRBJ2-7; D could derive from TRBD1 or TRBD2 (5 bases each). The CDR3 is made up of 15 amino acids. Trimming took 2 bases from V and 2 from J, leaving 13 bases between them. CDR1 is MNHEY, CDR2 SVGEGT, per germline.

The chain carries TRBV6-5 and TRBJ1-2; D gene unclear. Germline V gene sequence: CDR1 MNHEY, CDR2 SVGAGI. V was clipped by 9 bases and J by 7 bases, with 15 bases between them. This CDR3 has 12 residues. In nucleotides, the CDR3 is TGTGCCAGTTCCCGGGGAGACGTTGGCTACACCTTC. It is translated as CASSRGDVGYTF.